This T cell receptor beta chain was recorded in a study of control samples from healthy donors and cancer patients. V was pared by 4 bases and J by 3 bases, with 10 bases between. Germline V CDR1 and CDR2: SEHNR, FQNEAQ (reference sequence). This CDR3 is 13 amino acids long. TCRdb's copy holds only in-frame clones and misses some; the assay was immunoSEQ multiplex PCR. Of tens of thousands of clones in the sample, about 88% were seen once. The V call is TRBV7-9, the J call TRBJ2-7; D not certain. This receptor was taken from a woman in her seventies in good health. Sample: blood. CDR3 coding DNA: TGTGCCAGCAGCTCCTCCTTAATCTACGAGCAGTACTTC. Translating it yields CASSSSLIYEQYF.